These 17 T cell receptor beta chains came from one sample sequenced in a study of cytomegalovirus exposure and HLA in healthy donors. Amplification used 60 Vbeta primers and 13 Jbeta primers. Assay used: immunoSEQ multiplex PCR; TCRdb lists only in-frame clones, some missing. The top ten hold around 1.9% of the sample, which has more than 110,000 clones, around two thirds seen once. Sequencing was carried out using PBMCs. The receptors originated from a woman aged 55-70 years in good health and CMV-seropositive.

The CDR3 coding sequence is TGTGCCAGCAGTCCGCCTGGACCGGGGATAGTCCCAAAACTGTTTTTT. Translation: CASSPPGPGIVPKLFF. The rearrangement links TRBV28 to TRBJ1-4; D ambiguous. V lost 5 bases and J lost 10, with 23 bases in between. The CDR3 spans 16 residues. Germline loops: CDR1 MDHEN, CDR2 SYDVKM.

This rearrangement joins TRBV19 to TRBJ1-4; unclear D gene. The CDR3 has 18 residues. From germline, CDR1 is LNHDA and CDR2 SQIVND (reference sequence). V dropped 6 bases and J dropped 0 bases, with 20 bases sitting between them. CDR3 bases: TGTGCCAGTAGCGACGATAGGACTTTACTTACAACTAATGAAAAACTGTTTTTT. It translates to CASSDDRTLLTTNEKLFF.

The V and J genes are TRBV14 and TRBJ1-1; tentatively, D is TRBD1 (6 bases). This CDR3 has 13 residues. Germline V gene lookup returns CDR1 SGHDN and CDR2 FVKESK. V shed 10 bases and J shed 2 bases, with 14 bases lying between them. The CDR3 DNA follows: TGTGCCACCGGGACACAGCCAAACACTGAAGCTTTCTTT. Encoded protein: CATGTQPNTEAFF.

The sample holds a few counts of this clone. J is TRBJ2-2 and V is TRBV5-1; 12 bases are a match to TRBD2. Germline CDR1 is SGHRS and CDR2 is YFSETQ. With V trimmed by 4 bases and J by 8 bases, 6 bases remained unmatched. This CDR3 comprises 15 residues. Written as DNA, the CDR3 is TGCGCCAGCAGCGGGGGACTAGCGGGCTCGGGGGAGCTGTTTTTT. The encoded protein is CASSGGLAGSGELFF.

This CDR3 is CASSQVITGGSGNTIYF. The CDR3 nucleotides read TGCGCCAGCAGCCAAGTTATTACAGGGGGGTCTGGAAACACCATATATTTT. This chain connects TRBV4-1 to TRBJ1-3, with 8 bases identical to TRBD1. CDR1 and CDR2 from the germline V gene are MGHRA and YSYEKL. The CDR3 is 17 residues long. Losses at the gene ends were 1 base for V and 1 base for J; bases not matched to a gene: 6.

This clone has more than one count but fewer than ten. V gene TRBV19 combines with J gene TRBJ1-4; TRBD1 agrees at 8 bases. The CDR3 runs 14 residues. J was trimmed by 7 bases and V by 9 bases; bases with no gene match: 10. Looked up from germline, CDR1 is LNHDA and CDR2 is SQIVND (reference sequence). In DNA, the CDR3 is TGTGCCAGCTACCCTGGCAGGGGGCTTGAAAAACTGTTTTTT. Protein product: CASYPGRGLEKLFF.

The chain is built from TRBV7-9 and TRBJ1-1, with a weak D call TRBD1 (5 bases). This CDR3 is built from 15 residues. V was pared by 4 bases and J by 5 bases, with 17 bases between. Germline CDR1 reads SEHNR; CDR2 reads FQNEAQ (reference sequence). This chain's CDR3 is CASSWTGGKWTEAFF. CDR3 nucleotide sequence: TGTGCCAGCAGCTGGACGGGGGGAAAATGGACTGAAGCTTTCTTT.

The CDR3 spells CASRAGAGETQYF. The DNA for the CDR3 is TGTGCCAGCAGGGCAGGGGCTGGTGAGACCCAGTACTTC. This chain uses TRBV2 with TRBJ2-5, with D possibly matching TRBD1 (6 bases). Trimming shortened V by 6 bases and J by 5 bases, and 13 bases separated the two germline ends. The length of the CDR3 is 13 residues. The germline gives CDR1 SNHLY, CDR2 FYNNEI.

The chain has TRBV25-1 and TRBJ2-3; 9 bases match TRBD1. Trimming at V came to 3 bases and at J to 6 bases, leaving 7 bases not matched to a gene. Looked up from germline, CDR1 is MGHDK and CDR2 is SYGVNS. The CDR3 contains 15 residues. The CDR3 loop reads CASSDSTGGGDTQYF. CDR3 nucleotides: TGTGCCAGCAGTGATTCAACAGGGGGCGGGGATACGCAGTATTTT.

This clone was counted a few times. This chain links TRBV9 with TRBJ2-3; possibly TRBD2 for D (6 bases). The CDR3 is 16 amino acids. The V gene lost 0 bases and the J gene lost 0 bases, with 11 bases spanning the gap. Germline loops: CDR1 SGDLS, CDR2 YYNGEE. The CDR3 protein is CASSVEGSGSTDTQYF. In DNA, the CDR3 is TGTGCCAGCAGCGTAGAGGGTAGCGGCAGCACAGATACGCAGTATTTT.

The chain joins TRBV5-1 to TRBJ1-3, with a tentative D call TRBD1 (5 bases). This CDR3 contains 14 residues. Germline V gives CDR1 SGHRS, CDR2 YFSETQ. The V and J ends lost 3 bases and 4 bases respectively, with 11 bases between them. DNA of the CDR3: TGCGCCAGCAGCTACTCTCAGGGCGGAAACACCATATATTTT. It is translated as CASSYSQGGNTIYF.

Only a few counts were recorded for this clone. This sequence joins TRBV5-5 and TRBJ1-1; no clear D gene. V lost 4 bases, J lost 7 bases, and 20 bases lay in between. CDR1 is SGHKS, CDR2 YYEKEE, per germline (reference sequence). This CDR3 region has 15 residues. The CDR3: CASSPLEPGFSEAFF. CDR3 nucleotides: TGTGCCAGCAGCCCTCTAGAACCGGGTTTTAGTGAAGCTTTCTTT.

The genes are TRBV12-5 and TRBJ1-1, with 8 bases identical to TRBD1. Unmatched junction bases numbered 9, after V lost 0 bases and J lost 3 bases. This CDR3 spans 17 amino acids. Germline CDR1 is LGHNT and CDR2 is FRNRAP. The CDR3 sequence is CASGLVVDRAKYTEAFF. CDR3 sequence (DNA): TGTGCTAGTGGTTTGGTAGTGGACAGGGCTAAATACACTGAAGCTTTCTTT.

This chain uses TRBV10-3 with TRBJ2-1; possibly TRBD2 for D (5 bases). Germline V gene sequence: CDR1 ENHRY, CDR2 SYGVKD. The CDR3 totals 12 residues. V dropped 2 bases and J dropped 7 bases, with 6 bases sitting between them. CDR3 bases: TGTGCCATCAGTGAGACGGGGAATGAGCAGTTCTTC. It encodes CAISETGNEQFF.

The chain combines TRBV7-2 with TRBJ1-2, with D possibly TRBD1 on 6 matching bases. The germline V gene has CDR1 SGHTA and CDR2 FQGNSA. The length of the CDR3 is 15 residues. Trimming shortened V by 2 bases and J by 4 bases, and 14 bases separated the two germline ends. The CDR3 region is CASSLTRTAGYGYTF. In DNA, the CDR3 is TGTGCCAGCAGCTTAACCCGGACAGCTGGCTATGGCTACACCTTC.

The chain employs TRBV28 and TRBJ1-1; TRBD1 aligns across 11 bases. In germline, CDR1 is MDHEN, CDR2 SYDVKM. This CDR3 is built from 15 residues. V shed 7 bases, J shed 3 bases, and the junction held 7 bases outside the gene matches. The CDR3 coding sequence is TGTGCCAGCATCCTGGACAGGGGGCGGTACACTGAAGCTTTCTTT. It codes for CASILDRGRYTEAFF.

This chain joins TRBV18 and TRBJ2-2; the D is unclear. With 1 base removed from V and 3 bases from J, the gap between germline ends came to 6 bases. The germline gives CDR1 KGHSH, CDR2 LQKENI. The CDR3 totals 14 residues. CDR3 in DNA: TGTGCCAGCTCACCACTTCGCGACACCGGGGAGCTGTTTTTT. It codes for CASSPLRDTGELFF.